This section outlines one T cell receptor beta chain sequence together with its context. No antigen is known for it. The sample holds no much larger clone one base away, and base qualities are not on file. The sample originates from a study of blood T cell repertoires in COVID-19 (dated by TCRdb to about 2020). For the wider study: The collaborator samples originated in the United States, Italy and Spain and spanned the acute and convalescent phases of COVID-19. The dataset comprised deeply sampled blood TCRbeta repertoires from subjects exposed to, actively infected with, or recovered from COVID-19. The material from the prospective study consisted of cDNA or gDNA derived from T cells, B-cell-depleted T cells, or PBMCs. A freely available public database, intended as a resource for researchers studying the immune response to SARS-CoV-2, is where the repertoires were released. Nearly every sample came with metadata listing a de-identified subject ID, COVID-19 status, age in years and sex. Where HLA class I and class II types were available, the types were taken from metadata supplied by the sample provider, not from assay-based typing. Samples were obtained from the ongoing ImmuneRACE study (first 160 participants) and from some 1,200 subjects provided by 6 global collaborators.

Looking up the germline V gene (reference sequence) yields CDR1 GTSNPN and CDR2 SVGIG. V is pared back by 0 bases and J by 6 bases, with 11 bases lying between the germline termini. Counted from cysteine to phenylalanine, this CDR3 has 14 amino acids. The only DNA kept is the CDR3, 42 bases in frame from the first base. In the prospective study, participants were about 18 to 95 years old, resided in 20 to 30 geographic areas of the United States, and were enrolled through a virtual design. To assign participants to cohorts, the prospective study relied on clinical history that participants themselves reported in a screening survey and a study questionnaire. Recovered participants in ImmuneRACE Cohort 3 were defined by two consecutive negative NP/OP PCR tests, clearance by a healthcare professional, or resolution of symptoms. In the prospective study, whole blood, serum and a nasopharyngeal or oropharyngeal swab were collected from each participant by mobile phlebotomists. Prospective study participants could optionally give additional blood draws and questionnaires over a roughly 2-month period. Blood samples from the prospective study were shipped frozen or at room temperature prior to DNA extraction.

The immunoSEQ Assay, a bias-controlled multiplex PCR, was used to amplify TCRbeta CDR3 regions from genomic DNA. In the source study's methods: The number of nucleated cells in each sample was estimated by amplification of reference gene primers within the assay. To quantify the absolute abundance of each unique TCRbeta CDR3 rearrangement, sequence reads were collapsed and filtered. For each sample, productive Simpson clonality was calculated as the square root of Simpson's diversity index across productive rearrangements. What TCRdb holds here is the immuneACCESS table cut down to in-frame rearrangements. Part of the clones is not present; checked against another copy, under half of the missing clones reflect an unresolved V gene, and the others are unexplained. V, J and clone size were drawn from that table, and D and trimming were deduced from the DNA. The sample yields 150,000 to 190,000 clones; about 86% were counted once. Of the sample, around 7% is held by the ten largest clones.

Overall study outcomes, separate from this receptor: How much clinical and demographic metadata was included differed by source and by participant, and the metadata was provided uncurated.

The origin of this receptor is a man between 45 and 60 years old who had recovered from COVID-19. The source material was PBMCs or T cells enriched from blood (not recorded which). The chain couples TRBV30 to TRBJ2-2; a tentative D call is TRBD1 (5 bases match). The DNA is TGTGCCTGGAGTGTAGGGGCCAAGGCCGGGGAGCTGTTTTTT. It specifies CAWSVGAKAGELFF.